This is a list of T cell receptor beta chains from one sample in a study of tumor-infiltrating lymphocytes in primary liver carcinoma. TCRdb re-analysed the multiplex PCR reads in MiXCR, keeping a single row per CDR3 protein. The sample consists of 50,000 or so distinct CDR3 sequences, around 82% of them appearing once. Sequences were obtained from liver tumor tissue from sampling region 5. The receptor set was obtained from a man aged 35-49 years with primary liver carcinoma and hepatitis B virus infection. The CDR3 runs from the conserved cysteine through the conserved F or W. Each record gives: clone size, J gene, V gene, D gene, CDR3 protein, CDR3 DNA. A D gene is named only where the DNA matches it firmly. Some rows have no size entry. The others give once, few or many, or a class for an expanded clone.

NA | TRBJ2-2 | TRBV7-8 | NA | CTSSLVQQNTGELFF | TGTACCAGCAGCCTAGTACAACAGAACACCGGGGAGCTGTTTTTT
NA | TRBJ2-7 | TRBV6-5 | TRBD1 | CANTQGAYEQYF | TGTGCCAACACCCAGGGGGCCTACGAGCAGTACTTC
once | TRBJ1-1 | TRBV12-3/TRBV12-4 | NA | CSSSPIGTEAFF | TGTTCCAGCAGCCCGATTGGTACTGAAGCTTTCTTT
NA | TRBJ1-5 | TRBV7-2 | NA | CARSFGGQPQHF | TGTGCCAGGAGCTTCGGAGGTCAGCCCCAGCATTTT
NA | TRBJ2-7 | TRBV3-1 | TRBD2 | CASGRGLAETYEQYF | TGTGCCAGCGGGCGCGGACTAGCGGAAACCTACGAGCAGTACTTC
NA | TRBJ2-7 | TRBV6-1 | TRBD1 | CASSTGTGRYEQYF | TGTGCCAGCAGCACCGGGACAGGGCGTTACGAGCAGTACTTC
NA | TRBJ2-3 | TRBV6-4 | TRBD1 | CASSGSGTGGTDTQYF | TGTGCCAGCAGTGGTTCCGGGACAGGGGGCACAGATACGCAGTATTTT
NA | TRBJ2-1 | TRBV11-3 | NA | CASILNANEQFF | TGTGCCAGCATATTAAATGCCAACGAGCAGTTCTTC
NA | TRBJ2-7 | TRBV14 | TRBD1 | CASSRDRVSSYEQYF | TGTGCCAGCAGCCGCGACAGGGTTAGTTCCTACGAGCAGTACTTC
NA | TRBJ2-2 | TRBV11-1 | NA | CTSSYTGPFPGGLFF | TGTACCAGCAGCTATACAGGACCTTTCCCCGGGGGGCTGTTTTTT
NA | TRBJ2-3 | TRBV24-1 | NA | CATSGRVTISTDTQYF | TGTGCCACCAGTGGGAGGGTAACGATTAGCACAGATACGCAGTATTTT
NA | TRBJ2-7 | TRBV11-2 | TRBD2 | CASRPGDGDYERYF | TGTGCCAGCAGGCCTGGAGATGGGGACTACGAGCGGTACTTC
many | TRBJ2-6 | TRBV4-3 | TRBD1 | CVNSQSGTEAGANVLTF | TGCGTCAACAGCCAATCCGGGACAGAGGCCGGGGCCAACGTCCTGACTTTC
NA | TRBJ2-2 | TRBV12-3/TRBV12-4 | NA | CVSSLMEFGELFF | TGTGTCAGCAGTTTGATGGAGTTCGGGGAGTTGTTTTTT
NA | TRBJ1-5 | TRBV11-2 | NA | CASSYQDPNQLQHF | TGTGCCAGCAGCTACCAGGACCCTAATCAGCTCCAGCATTTT
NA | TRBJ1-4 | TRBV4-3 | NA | CASSQGLRERNEKLFF | TGCGCCAGCAGCCAAGGTCTTAGGGAACGAAATGAAAAACTTTTTTTT
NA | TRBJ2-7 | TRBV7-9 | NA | CASSITGPPYERYF | TGTGCCAGCAGCATTACGGGCCCCCCATACGAGCGGTACTTC
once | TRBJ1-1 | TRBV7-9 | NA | CANSPGAEAFF | TGTGCCAACAGTCCGGGCGCTGAAGCTTTCTTT